The 27 T cell receptor beta chains below come from one sample, sequenced in a study of blood T cell repertoires in COVID-19 (dated by TCRdb to the early 2020s). The protocol used for the library was the immunoSEQ multiplex PCR assay. TCRdb limited this immuneACCESS table to in-frame rearrangements with V and J called. A share of clones is missing; checked studies link under half to unresolved V genes, and the rest is unexplained. The sample profile shows roughly 60,000 clones; approximately 85% of them were found once. The biggest ten clones account for approximately 20% of the sample. The material sequenced was peripheral blood. These receptors all stem from a human donor in a cohort sampled during active COVID-19.

The chain recombines TRBV7-8 with TRBJ2-7, with 10 positions matching TRBD1. Trimming at V came to 5 bases and at J to 7 bases, leaving 8 bases not matched to a gene. The V gene's germline CDR1 is SGHVS and CDR2 FQNEAQ. This CDR3 is 14 amino acids long. This chain's CDR3 is CASSQRQGAREQYF. Written as DNA, the CDR3 is TGTGCCAGCAGCCAGCGACAGGGGGCGCGTGAGCAGTACTTC.

The CDR3 loop is CATRGRRLYNEQFF. CDR3 sequence (DNA): TGTGCCACCAGGGGGAGGCGGCTCTACAATGAGCAGTTCTTC. The gene calls are TRBV24-1 and TRBJ2-1; D might be TRBD2 (6 bases). Trimming shortened V by 7 bases and J by 3 bases, and 12 bases separated the two germline ends. The CDR3 is 14 amino acids. Germline CDR1 and CDR2: KGHDR and SFDVKD.

The V call is TRBV6-2 or TRBV6-3, the J call TRBJ2-7; weak D call: TRBD2 (6 bases). The V and J ends lost 2 bases and 7 bases respectively, with 12 bases between them. The CDR3 runs to 13 residues. CDR1 MNHEY and CDR2 SVGEGT come from the germline V gene. The CDR3 spells CASSYSTGGEQYF. In nucleotides, the CDR3 is TGTGCCAGCAGTTACAGCACCGGGGGAGAGCAGTACTTC.

This clone was seen just once. The V call is TRBV4-1, the J call TRBJ1-2, with D uncertain. With 5 bases removed from V and 4 bases from J, the gap between germline ends came to 17 bases. Looked up from germline, CDR1 is MGHRA and CDR2 is YSYEKL. CDR3 length: 15 residues. Here the CDR3 DNA reads TGCGCCAGCAGCGAGGGCCCCTCAATCAGCTATGGCTACACCTTC. It is translated as CASSEGPSISYGYTF.

The J gene is TRBJ2-7, the V gene TRBV18; 7 nucleotides align to TRBD1. Germline V gives CDR1 KGHSH, CDR2 LQKENI. V trimming: 6 bases; J trimming: 3 bases; junction bases outside the gene matches: 2. The CDR3 runs 12 residues. For the CDR3, the DNA is TGTGCCAGCTCTGGGGACAGCTACGAGCAGTACTTC. This translates into CASSGDSYEQYF.

The chain recombines TRBV6-2 or TRBV6-3 with TRBJ1-4; no clear D. The CDR3 runs 11 residues. V lost 4 bases, J lost 13 bases, and 10 bases lay in between. The germline CDR1 and CDR2 sequences are MNHEY and SVGEGT. The CDR3 is CASSLGDILFF. The CDR3 region has the DNA TGTGCCAGCAGTTTGGGCGACATACTGTTTTTT.

The gene calls are TRBV6-1 and TRBJ1-1, with 8 nucleotides matching TRBD1. V shed 3 bases, J shed 5 bases, and the junction held 2 bases outside the gene matches. This CDR3 has 13 amino acids. Germline V CDR1 and CDR2: MNHNS, SASEGT. In nucleotides, the CDR3 is TGTGCCAGCAGTGACAGGGGGCGGACTGAAGCTTTCTTT. Protein sequence: CASSDRGRTEAFF.

V and J are TRBV6-2 or TRBV6-3 and TRBJ1-1; D gene ambiguous. V gave up 6 bases and J gave up 0 bases, with 5 bases separating them. Germline loops: CDR1 MNHEY, CDR2 SVGEGT. The CDR3 is 12 residues long. The DNA for the CDR3 is TGTGCCAGCAGCCACATGAACACTGAAGCTTTCTTT. Translating gives CASSHMNTEAFF.

This chain joins TRBV18 and TRBJ2-3; D gene uncertain. CDR3 length: 16 residues. Trimming pared 1 base from V and 0 bases from J, leaving 11 bases between. The germline gives CDR1 KGHSH, CDR2 LQKENI. CDR3 amino acids: CASSPQPPTSTDTQYF. The DNA of the CDR3 is TGTGCCAGCTCACCACAGCCGCCTACTAGCACAGATACGCAGTATTTT.

V usage is TRBV2 and J usage is TRBJ1-5, with 7 bases that match TRBD1. CDR1 SNHLY and CDR2 FYNNEI come from the germline V gene. The CDR3 covers 17 residues. Trimming took 6 bases from V and 3 from J; bases not matched to a gene: 14. In DNA form, the CDR3 reads TGTGCCAGCAGGCCGGGACAGTCCGGTGGGTCCAATCAGCCCCAGCATTTT. Amino acid sequence: CASRPGQSGGSNQPQHF.

The rearrangement joins TRBV14 to TRBJ1-6, with a possible D match to TRBD1 (5 bases). The CDR3 length is 15 residues. Germline V gene sequence: CDR1 SGHDN, CDR2 FVKESK. V was cut by 1 base and J by 7 bases, with 11 bases left in between. CDR3 residues: CASSQVPGGNSPLHF. The CDR3 DNA is TGTGCCAGCAGCCAAGTTCCGGGGGGGAATTCACCCCTCCACTTT.

The chain links TRBV7-9 to TRBJ1-1; D is unresolved. With 4 bases removed from V and 1 base from J, the gap between germline ends came to 7 bases. The germline gives CDR1 SEHNR, CDR2 FQNEAQ (reference sequence). This CDR3 is built from 13 residues. CDR3 in amino acids: CASSSVANTEAFF. The CDR3 coding sequence is TGTGCCAGCAGCTCCGTGGCGAACACTGAAGCTTTCTTT.

The chain carries TRBV6-2 or TRBV6-3 and TRBJ2-7; 12 bases are a match to TRBD2. Germline lookup yields CDR1 MNHEY and CDR2 SVGEGT. V trimming: 1 base; J trimming: 4 bases; junction bases outside the gene matches: 17. There are 20 residues in the CDR3. The CDR3: CASSYWGRDTWTSGVYEQYF. DNA of the CDR3: TGTGCCAGCAGTTACTGGGGCCGGGACACATGGACTAGCGGGGTGTACGAGCAGTACTTC.

This clone came up a few times. The genes are TRBV11-2 and TRBJ2-7; possible D gene TRBD2, 6 bases. CDR3 length equals 15 residues. Germline V gene sequence: CDR1 SGHAT, CDR2 FQNNGV. V was trimmed by 6 bases and J by 5 bases, leaving 20 bases between them. The CDR3 reads CASSFRGLGGNEQYF. The DNA of the CDR3 is TGTGCCAGCAGTTTTAGGGGACTCGGCGGGAACGAGCAGTACTTC.

This clone was counted between two and nine times. V and J are TRBV19 and TRBJ2-1; 7 bases map to TRBD1. Looked up from germline, CDR1 is LNHDA and CDR2 is SQIVND (reference sequence). The ends lost 3 bases at V and 8 bases at J; junction bases unmatched: 10. The CDR3 covers 15 residues. The CDR3 bases are TGTGCCAGTAGTATGAAGGGGGACAGTATGCATGAGCAGTTCTTC. Translation gives CASSMKGDSMHEQFF.

The J gene is TRBJ2-3, the V gene TRBV6-2 or TRBV6-3, with 9 nucleotides matching TRBD2. Looked up from germline, CDR1 is MNHEY and CDR2 is SVGEGT. CDR3 size: 15 residues. Trimming took 5 bases from V and 6 from J; bases not matched to a gene: 9. CDR3 sequence (DNA): TGTGCCAGCAGTCCCAGACTAGCGGCCCTCGATACGCAGTATTTT. Translation gives CASSPRLAALDTQYF.

This clone was seen only once. V is TRBV7-9 and J is TRBJ1-1, with 12 bases matching TRBD1. The V segment lost 5 bases and the J segment 5 bases; nucleotides outside the gene matches: 6. The germline gives CDR1 SEHNR, CDR2 FQNEAQ (reference sequence). CDR3 size: 15 residues. The CDR3 loop is CASSIGTGGRTEAFF. In nucleotides, the CDR3 is TGTGCCAGCAGCATCGGGACAGGGGGCAGGACTGAAGCTTTCTTT. Filled out from reference TRBV7-9 and TRBJ1-1, the complete variable domain reads DTGVSQNPRHKITKRGQNVTFRCDPISEHNRLYWYRQTLGQGPEFLTYFQNEAQLEKSRLLSDRFSAERPKGSFSTLEIQRTEQGDSAMYLCASSIGTGGRTEAFFGQGTRLTVV.

V is TRBV30 and J is TRBJ2-1; 8 nucleotides agree with TRBD1. After removal of 5 bases from V and 6 bases from J, the junction contained 6 bases not matched to a gene. In germline, CDR1 is GTSNPN, CDR2 SVGIG (reference sequence). The CDR3 is made up of 13 amino acids. The CDR3 DNA reads TGTGCCTGGGTTCGACAGGGGTCCAATGAGCAGTTCTTC. Translated, it gives CAWVRQGSNEQFF.

This chain uses TRBV7-2 with TRBJ1-2, with D perhaps matching TRBD1 (5 bases). The CDR3 length is 15 residues. V lost 1 base and J lost 4, with 13 bases in between. Germline V CDR1 and CDR2: SGHTA, FQGNSA. The CDR3 DNA sequence: TGTGCCAGCAGCTTAGATGGGGCGCGGAGCTATGGCTACACCTTC. Its protein product is CASSLDGARSYGYTF.

This clone has only a few counts. This chain connects TRBV4-3 to TRBJ1-1; D call uncertain. Germline values: CDR1 LGHNA, CDR2 YSLEER. The CDR3 has 17 residues. The V gene lost 0 bases and the J gene lost 0 bases, with 14 bases spanning the gap. The CDR3 coding sequence is TGCGCCAGCAGCCAAGACGCCCCCCAGGCACTGAACACTGAAGCTTTCTTT. This translates into CASSQDAPQALNTEAFF.

The chain couples TRBV19 to TRBJ2-5; 9 positions match TRBD2. The V gene's germline CDR1 is LNHDA and CDR2 SQIVND (reference sequence). V gave up 7 bases and J gave up 4 bases; unmatched junction bases: 10. The CDR3 totals 15 residues. This CDR3 is CASTKTGTSLETQYF. The CDR3 region has the DNA TGTGCCAGTACGAAGACTGGGACTAGCCTAGAGACCCAGTACTTC.

In this sample, this clone turned up once. The genes are TRBV6-5 and TRBJ2-3; D is possibly TRBD2 (6 bases). CDR3 length: 13 residues. V was pared by 6 bases and J by 6 bases, with 13 bases between. Germline loops: CDR1 MNHEY, CDR2 SVGAGI. The CDR3 DNA follows: TGTGCCAGCAGACTCTCACGGGGGGATACGCAGTATTTT. Its translation: CASRLSRGDTQYF.

This chain uses TRBV4-2 with TRBJ2-7; TRBD2 aligns across 9 bases. The CDR3 totals 15 residues. The V gene's germline CDR1 is LGHNA and CDR2 YNFKEQ. After removal of 1 base from V and 1 base from J, the junction contained 2 bases not matched to a gene. CDR3 loop: CASSQVAGASYEQYF. The CDR3 region has the DNA TGTGCCAGCAGCCAAGTAGCGGGGGCTTCCTACGAGCAGTACTTC.

On this clone: Different DNA sequences within this sample yield the same CDR3. V gene TRBV19 combines with J gene TRBJ2-7; tentatively, D is TRBD2 (7 bases). Germline assignment: CDR1 LNHDA and CDR2 SQIVND (reference sequence). V dropped 5 bases and J dropped 5 bases, with 16 bases sitting between them. This CDR3 has 14 amino acids. CDR3 protein: CASSSGGGPNEQYF. CDR3 coding DNA: TGTGCCAGTAGTTCTGGCGGGGGCCCGAACGAGCAGTACTTC.

The gene calls are TRBV5-6 and TRBJ2-1, with TRBD1 identical over 7 bases. CDR3 size: 16 residues. J lost 0 bases, V lost 4 bases, and 7 bases had no gene match. CDR1 SGHDT and CDR2 YYEEEE come from the germline V gene. CDR3 amino acids: CASSSLQGSSYNEQFF. As DNA, the CDR3 is TGTGCCAGCAGCAGTCTACAGGGGAGCTCCTACAATGAGCAGTTCTTC.

The CDR3 region has the DNA TGTGCCAGCAGGGCTACAGGGCGCATTTCACCCCTCCACTTT. It specifies CASRATGRISPLHF. The genes are TRBV28 and TRBJ1-6, with D possibly TRBD1 on 6 matching bases. The germline V gene has CDR1 MDHEN and CDR2 SYDVKM. CDR3 length equals 14 residues. Trimming removed 6 bases from V and 9 bases from J, with 15 bases in between.

This chain connects TRBV5-1 to TRBJ2-1, with 10 nucleotides matching TRBD2. The CDR3 runs to 14 residues. V dropped 0 bases and J dropped 10; count of bases not matched to a gene: 4. Germline values: CDR1 SGHRS, CDR2 YFSETQ. CDR3 in amino acids: CASSLEAGGREQFF. In DNA, the CDR3 is TGCGCCAGCAGCTTGGAAGCGGGGGGGCGAGAGCAGTTCTTC.